The clone carrying this TCR beta chain came up many times. Antigen: not known. As CD8+CD4-CCR7+CD45RA+ cells, naive CD8 T cells were sorted. TCRdb re-called the PCR reads through MiXCR, storing one row per CDR3 protein. The sample lists about 40,000 distinct CDR3 sequences; about a quarter were seen once. The record originates from a study of molecular identifiers for immune sequencing clone quantification. V lost 0 bases to trimming and J lost 5 bases; unmatched junction nucleotides: 11. Germline V gene lookup returns CDR1 LGHNA and CDR2 YSLEER. This CDR3 comprises 17 residues. The study, taken as a whole, reports: Sharing of a barcode by identical TCR molecules could cause highly expanded clone sizes to be underestimated. Among about a million naive cells, spiked Jurkat TCR RNA from a single cell was reportedly detectable.

Source material: naive CD8+ T cells from blood, with Jurkat cell RNA spiked in. The sample's subset: FACS-sorted CD8+CD4-CCR7+CD45RA+ naive T cells. This TCR derives from a human donor in good health. Some libraries in this study had Jurkat cell RNA spiked in. V and J are TRBV4-3 and TRBJ2-5; 8 bases match TRBD2. CDR3 coding DNA: TGCGCCAGCAGCCAAGATGGGTTTCCTGAGCGGGGGGAGACCCAGTACTTC. Amino acids: CASSQDGFPERGETQYF.